Included here is one T cell receptor (beta chain) sequence, with context. The target of this receptor is not known. No base quality values were provided; no much bigger clone lies one nucleotide off. Library construction relied on 5' RACE. Reads for this sample came from a NextSeq 500. The TCR library protocol attached unique molecular identifiers to individual cDNA molecules to correct for sequencing error and PCR bias. TCR alpha and beta chains were both sequenced, and the abundances of alpha and beta sequences in each sample were closely correlated with each other. As for the authors' bioinformatics: Decombinator V4 was used to annotate the V gene, J gene and CDR3 of the TCR sequences. TCRs were defined as expanded if a significant change between any two time points was detected under a Poisson model with p below 0.0001. TCR abundances were normalised to the total number of TCRs sequenced in each sample and reported as counts per million. MAIT TCRs were defined by TRAV1-2 paired with TRAJ12, TRAJ20 or TRAJ33, and iNKT TCRs by TRAV10 paired with TRAJ18. VDJdb, accessed 1 November 2021, was searched for CMV, EBV and SARS-CoV-2 annotated TCRs, with TCRs annotated for multiple antigens excluded. Using fastp at Q25 and MiXCR, TCRdb reprocessed the public reads and kept productive beta chains. Each entry is one CDR3 protein sequence, shown with its most common DNA and genes. None of the V and J calls come from the authors' own analysis; TCRdb made them. The sample table lists around 77,000 distinct CDR3 sequences, about 14% of them with a count of one. Roughly 4.2% of the sample is in the top ten clones.

The record originates from a study of early T cells in non-severe SARS-CoV-2 infection (dated by TCRdb to the early 2020s). A note on the overall study: Because TCR sequencing relied on bulk RNA taken from unsorted whole blood, pairing of alpha and beta chains was not possible.

Results and caveats for the whole study, not just this receptor: VDJdb matching was skewed toward anti-spike CD8 responses, so virus-specific expansions were likely underestimated and private and CD4 specificities were missed.

This was a case-control study nested in a cohort of healthcare workers in London, UK, who had nasopharyngeal swab PCR tests and blood samples taken every week. Between 23 and 31 March 2020, the week of the UK lockdown, healthcare workers were enrolled and then followed up weekly for as long as 16 weeks. In the germline V gene, CDR1 corresponds to SNHLY and CDR2 to FYNNEI. V ends up 6 bases short and J 9 bases short, with an unmatched junction base count of 6. The CDR3 goes from the cysteine to the phenylalanine over 15 residues. The CDR3 DNA has 45 bases and is translated from base 1. Sequenced material: whole blood, taken at baseline. The sequence came from an adult who was a healthcare worker with PCR-confirmed SARS-CoV-2 infection or an uninfected control (not recorded which). The sequence joins TRBV2 to TRBJ2-1; 15 central nucleotides agree with TRBD2. CDR3 reads: CASSGLAGGPVEQFF. In nucleotide form, the sequence is TGTGCCAGCAGCGGACTAGCGGGAGGGCCGGTTGAGCAGTTCTTC.